What follows are 16 T cell receptor beta chains derived from one specimen sequenced in a study of blood T cells in healthy people across ages (dated by TCRdb to the mid-2010s). The library was produced with 5' RACE. Sequencing was performed on an Illumina HiSeq 2500. The second PCR ran for roughly 7 to 12 cycles and used a J-beta primer mix along with a sample-barcoded 5' primer. Using fastp trimming at Q25 and MiXCR clonotype assembly, TCRdb reanalyzed the public sequencing data and kept in-frame beta chains. Each CDR3 protein appears once, grouped with its most common genes and DNA. The sample table lists over 1,300,000 distinct CDR3 sequences, around 59% of them with a count of one. The leading ten clones occupy 6.5% to 8.5% of the sample. Material: blood. All receptors derive from a man between 18 and 35 years old in good health.

The chain recombines TRBV29-1 with TRBJ2-6; 7 nucleotides align to TRBD1. The CDR3 sequence is 16 residues long. Germline CDR1 is SQVTM and CDR2 is ANQGSEA. The trim removed 1 base at V and 4 bases at J, leaving 7 bases unmatched. Here the CDR3 DNA reads TGCAGCGTTGAAGGGGGACAGATGGAGGGGGCCAACGTCCTGACTTTC. It translates to CSVEGGQMEGANVLTF.

This chain uses TRBV25-1 with TRBJ1-2, with TRBD1 as a possible D gene (6 bases). V dropped 9 bases and J dropped 8 bases, with 13 bases sitting between them. Germline CDR1 reads MGHDK; CDR2 reads SYGVNS. The CDR3 extends over 11 amino acids. The CDR3 is CASETGRGYTF. The DNA for the CDR3 is TGTGCCAGTGAGACAGGACGGGGCTACACCTTC.

The gene calls are TRBV27 and TRBJ2-2, with 8 positions matching TRBD2. V was clipped by 4 bases and J by 3 bases; unmatched bases: 13. The germline V gene encodes CDR1 MNHEY and CDR2 SMNVEV (reference sequence). This CDR3 has 18 amino acids. DNA for the CDR3: TGTGCCAGCAGTTCCCACGGACTAGCCGGACGAGACACCGGGGAGCTGTTTTTT. It is translated as CASSSHGLAGRDTGELFF.

The chain joins TRBV27 to TRBJ2-1, with D perhaps TRBD2 (6 bases). From germline, CDR1 is MNHEY and CDR2 SMNVEV (reference sequence). This CDR3 has 16 amino acids. V lost 4 bases and J lost 2, with 15 bases in between. The CDR3 protein is CASSSRVGGAYNEQFF. The DNA of the CDR3 is TGTGCCAGCAGTTCCAGGGTCGGAGGGGCCTACAATGAGCAGTTCTTC.

The chain carries TRBV20-1 and TRBJ1-2; 7 positions agree with TRBD1. This CDR3 is 16 amino acids long. The germline gives CDR1 DFQATT, CDR2 SNEGSKA (reference sequence). J lost 2 bases, V lost 6 bases, and 15 bases had no gene match. The CDR3 is CSARSHNTGANYGYTF. As DNA, the CDR3 is TGCAGTGCCAGAAGTCACAATACAGGGGCCAACTATGGCTACACCTTC.

The V and J genes are TRBV4-2 and TRBJ2-3; 9 positions agree with TRBD2. Germline lookup yields CDR1 LGHNA and CDR2 YNFKEQ. This CDR3 region has 16 residues. V shed 3 bases and J 2 bases; nucleotides not matched to a gene: 6. CDR3 sequence reads: CASSQRAGGTTDTQYF. The CDR3 coding sequence is TGTGCCAGCAGCCAGCGAGCGGGAGGTACCACAGATACGCAGTATTTT.

About this clonotype itself: A much larger clone lies one base from this, so it may be a read error. This chain joins TRBV20-1 and TRBJ2-3, with a tentative D call TRBD2 (5 bases). The CDR3 spans 14 residues. Per germline, CDR1 DFQATT and CDR2 SNEGSKA (reference sequence). As DNA, the CDR3 is TGCAGTGCTCCCACGGGGATAGGAGCAGAGACGCAGTATTTT. Translation: CSAPTGIGAETQYF.

The genes are TRBV28 and TRBJ2-7; a weak D match, TRBD1 (6 bases). CDR1 is MDHEN and CDR2 is SYDVKM in the germline V gene. CDR3 size: 13 residues. Trimming stripped 4 bases from V and 7 bases from J, with 14 bases between. CDR3 nucleotide sequence: TGTGCCAGCAGTTCCTCGACAGGAAGGGAGCAGTACTTC. Translated: CASSSSTGREQYF. The entire variable domain, with the rest obtained from reference TRBV28 and TRBJ2-7, is as follows: DVKVTQSSRYLVKRTGEKVFLECVQDMDHENMFWYRQDPGLGLRLIYFSYDVKMKEKGDIPEGYSVSREKKERFSLILESASTNQTSMYLCASSSSTGREQYFGPGTRLTVT.

On this clonotype itself: A junction end diverges from the germline sequence, so it may reflect a read error. The chain joins TRBV6-5 to TRBJ1-2; 9 nucleotides match TRBD1. The germline gives CDR1 MNHEY, CDR2 SVGAGI. CDR3 size: 16 residues. CDR3 amino acids: CVSSSITGTGSSGYTF. The CDR3 region has the DNA TGTGTCAGCAGTTCCATAACCGGGACAGGGTCCAGTGGCTACACCTTC.

V usage is TRBV7-8 and J usage is TRBJ2-5, with D perhaps matching TRBD1 (7 bases). The assigned J gene may be wrong: the sequence end matches TRBJ2-7 better. The CDR3 contains 15 residues. The germline gives CDR1 SGHVS, CDR2 FQNEAQ. CDR3 bases: TGTGCCAGCAGCCCAGGGGGGAGCTTCCCCTACGAGCAGTACTTC. Encoded protein: CASSPGGSFPYEQYF.

This rearrangement joins TRBV3-1 to TRBJ2-1, with D unresolved. V was trimmed by 2 bases and J by 13 bases, leaving 12 bases between them. The CDR3 is 12 residues long. CDR1 LGHDT and CDR2 YNNKEL come from the germline V gene (reference sequence). The CDR3: CASSQRAGLQFF. The CDR3, as DNA: TGTGCCAGCAGCCAACGGGCAGGCCTTCAGTTCTTC.

The CDR3 bases are TGTGCCAGCAGTTACTCCTCGGGAGGCGGGAGAAGAGATACGCAGTATTTT. Its translation is CASSYSSGGGRRDTQYF. The chain couples TRBV6-5 to TRBJ2-3; TRBD2 matches 7 bases. V lost 0 bases and J lost 5; bases outside the gene matches: 11. CDR3 length: 17 residues. CDR1 and CDR2 (germline): MNHEY, SVGAGI.

The chain links TRBV4-3 to TRBJ1-1; a possible D gene is TRBD1 (6 bases). V lost 4 bases, J lost 5 bases, and 14 bases lay in between. This CDR3 contains 14 residues. Per germline, CDR1 LGHNA and CDR2 YSLEER. The CDR3 region has the DNA TGCGCCAGCAGCCGATATACAGGGAAAACTGAAGCTTTCTTT. Protein product: CASSRYTGKTEAFF.

V usage is TRBV4-3 and J usage is TRBJ2-5; 10 nucleotides match TRBD1. The germline CDR1 and CDR2 sequences are LGHNA and YSLEER. This CDR3 region has 16 residues. J was trimmed by 11 bases and V by 2 bases; bases with no gene match: 14. The CDR3 DNA is TGCGCCAGCAGCCAACACCCGGGACAGGGGTGGGATGAGCAGTACTTC. As protein: CASSQHPGQGWDEQYF.

This clonotype was seen only a few times. The chain's CDR3 is CASSFSGRNTEAFF. The DNA of the CDR3 is TGTGCCAGCAGTTTTTCAGGGAGGAACACTGAAGCTTTCTTT. The chain links TRBV12-3 or TRBV12-4 to TRBJ1-1; possibly TRBD1 for D (5 bases). Trimming left V 3 bases short and J 1 base short, with 9 bases between. The CDR3 runs 14 residues.

Regarding this clonotype: At one end the junction does not follow the germline gene, possibly because of a read error. This CDR3 reads CASGLEQPTDTQYF. The CDR3 bases are TGTGCCAGCGGCTTAGAACAGCCCACAGATACGCAGTATTTT. The chain links TRBV7-9 to TRBJ2-3; D gene unclear. The CDR3 sequence is 14 residues long. Germline lookup yields CDR1 SEHNR and CDR2 FQNEAQ (reference sequence).